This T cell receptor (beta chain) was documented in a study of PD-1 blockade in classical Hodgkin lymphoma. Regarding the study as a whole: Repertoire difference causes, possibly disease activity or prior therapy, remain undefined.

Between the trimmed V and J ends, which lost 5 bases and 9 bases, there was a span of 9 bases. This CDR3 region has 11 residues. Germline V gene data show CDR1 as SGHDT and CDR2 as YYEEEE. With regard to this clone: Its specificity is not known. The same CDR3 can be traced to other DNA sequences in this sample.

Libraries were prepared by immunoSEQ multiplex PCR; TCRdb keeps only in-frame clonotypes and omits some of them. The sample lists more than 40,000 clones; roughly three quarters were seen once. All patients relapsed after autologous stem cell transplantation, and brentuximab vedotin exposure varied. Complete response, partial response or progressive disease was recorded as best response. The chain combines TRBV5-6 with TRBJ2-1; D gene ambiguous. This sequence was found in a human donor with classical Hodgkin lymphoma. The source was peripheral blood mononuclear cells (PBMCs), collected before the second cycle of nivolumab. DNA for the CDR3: TGTGCCAGCAGTTCACAAGGTGAGCAGTTCTTC. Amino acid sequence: CASSSQGEQFF.